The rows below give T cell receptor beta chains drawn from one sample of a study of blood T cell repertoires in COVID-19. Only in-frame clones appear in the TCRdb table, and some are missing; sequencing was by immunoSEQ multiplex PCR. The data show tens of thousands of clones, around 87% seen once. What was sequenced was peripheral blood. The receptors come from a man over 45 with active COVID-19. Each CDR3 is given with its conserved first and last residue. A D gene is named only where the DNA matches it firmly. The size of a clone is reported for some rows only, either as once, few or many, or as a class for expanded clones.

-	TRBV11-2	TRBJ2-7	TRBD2	TGTGCCAGCAGCCCATGGGGGACTAGCGGGAGGTACGAGCAGTACTTC	CASSPWGTSGRYEQYF
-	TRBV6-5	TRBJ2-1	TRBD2	TGTGCCAGCAGTTACGTACTAGCGAACTACAATGAGCAGTTCTTC	CASSYVLANYNEQFF
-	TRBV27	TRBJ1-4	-	TGTGCCAGCAGTTTAACAGTTTCCGAAAAACTGTTTTTT	CASSLTVSEKLFF
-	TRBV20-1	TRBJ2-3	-	TGCAGTGCTCCTACTAGGTTTACGCAGTATTTT	CSAPTRFTQYF
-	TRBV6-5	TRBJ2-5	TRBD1	TGTGCCAGCAGTTACGGCAGGGGGAACCAAGAGACCCAGTACTTC	CASSYGRGNQETQYF
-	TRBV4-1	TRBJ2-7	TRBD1	TGCGCCAGCAGCCAAGATAGAGGACAGGGGGCCATCGAGCAGTACTTC	CASSQDRGQGAIEQYF
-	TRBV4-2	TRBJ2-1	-	TGTGCCAGCAGCCAAGATCTAGCTAGCAGCTCCTACAATGAGCAGTTCTTC	CASSQDLASSSYNEQFF
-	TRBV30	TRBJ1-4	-	TGTGCCTGGAGCAGGGAATCAACTAATGAAAAACTGTTTTTT	CAWSRESTNEKLFF
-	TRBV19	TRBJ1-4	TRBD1	TGTGCCAGTAGGACGGGACAGGGGACTGAAAAACTGTTTTTT	CASRTGQGTEKLFF
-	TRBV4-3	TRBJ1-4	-	TGCGCCAGCAGCCCACTACCGGGGGAAAAACTGTTTTTT	CASSPLPGEKLFF
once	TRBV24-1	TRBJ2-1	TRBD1	TGTGCCACCAGTGGGAGGACAGGTGGGTACAATGAGCAGTTCTTC	CATSGRTGGYNEQFF
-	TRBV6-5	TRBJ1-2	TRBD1	TGTGCCAGCAGGCGGACAGGGTTGTATGGCTACACCTTC	CASRRTGLYGYTF
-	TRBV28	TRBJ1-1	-	TGTGCCAGCAGTACCGCGGAGGCCCCGAACACTGAAGCTTTCTTT	CASSTAEAPNTEAFF
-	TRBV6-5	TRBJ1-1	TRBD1	TGTGCCAGCAGTCTCGGCAGGGGGACTGAAGCTTTCTTT	CASSLGRGTEAFF
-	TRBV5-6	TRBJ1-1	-	TGTGCCAGCAGCTTGGTTGGCGCAACAGGGGCTTTCTTT	CASSLVGATGAFF
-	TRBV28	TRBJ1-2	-	TGTGCCAGCAGTTTATCCGACTATGGCTACACCTTC	CASSLSDYGYTF
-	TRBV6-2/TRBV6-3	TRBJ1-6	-	TGTGCCAGCAGTCGGACAGTTCATAATTCACCCCTCCACTTT	CASSRTVHNSPLHF
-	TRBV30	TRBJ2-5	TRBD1	TGTGCCTGGGGCAAGGGTGGGCAGGGGGTCGCCCAGTACTTC	CAWGKGGQGVAQYF
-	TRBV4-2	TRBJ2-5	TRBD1	TGTGCCAGCAGCCCCCGGGGGGACAGGGTGGAGACCCAGTACTTC	CASSPRGDRVETQYF
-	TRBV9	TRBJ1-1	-	TGTGCCAGCAGCGTGCATAGCCTGAACACTGAAGCTTTCTTT	CASSVHSLNTEAFF
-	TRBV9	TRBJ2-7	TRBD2	TGTGCCAGCAGCGCGGGAGGGGGTGGGCACGAGCAGTACTTC	CASSAGGGGHEQYF
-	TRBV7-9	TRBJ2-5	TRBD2	TGTGCCAGCAGCGGGACTAGCGGAGGGGAGACCCAGTACTTC	CASSGTSGGETQYF
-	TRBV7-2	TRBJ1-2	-	TGTGCCAGCAGCTTGGGTCACGAACAGGGATACGGCTACACCTTC	CASSLGHEQGYGYTF
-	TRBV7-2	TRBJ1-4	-	TGTGCCAGCAGCTTAAAGTTTCTAGCAACTAATGAAAAACTGTTTTTT	CASSLKFLATNEKLFF
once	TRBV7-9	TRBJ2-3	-	TGTGCCAGCAGCAGGGGCGGGGCAGATACGCAGTATTTT	CASSRGGADTQYF
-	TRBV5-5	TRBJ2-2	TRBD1	TGTGCCAGCAGCGTAGGGGGGACAGGTGTCACCGGGGAGCTGTTTTTT	CASSVGGTGVTGELFF
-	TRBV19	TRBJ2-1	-	TGTGCCAGTAGTGTACGGACTGTATACAATGAGCAGTTCTTC	CASSVRTVYNEQFF
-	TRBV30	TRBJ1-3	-	TGTGCCTGGAGCGCGGGAGTTCAATCTGGAAACACCATATATTTT	CAWSAGVQSGNTIYF
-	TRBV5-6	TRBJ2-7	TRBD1	TGTGCCAGCAGCTCCCGGGACAGGGCTTACGAGCAGTACTTC	CASSSRDRAYEQYF
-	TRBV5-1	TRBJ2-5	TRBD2	TGCGCCAGCAGCCCCGGACTAGCGGGGGTGGGAGAGACCCAGTACTTC	CASSPGLAGVGETQYF
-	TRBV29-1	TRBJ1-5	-	TGCAGCGTTGCGGGGAATAGCAATCAGCCCCAGCATTTT	CSVAGNSNQPQHF
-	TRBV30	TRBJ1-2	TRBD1	TGTGCCTGGAGTGTGGAGGGTGGGACAGTAAGGGCATATGGCTACACCTTC	CAWSVEGGTVRAYGYTF
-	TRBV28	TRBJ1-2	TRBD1	TGTGCCAGCAGTTTATGGGGACAGGGTTATGGCTACACCTTC	CASSLWGQGYGYTF
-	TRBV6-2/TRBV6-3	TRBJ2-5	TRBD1	TGTGCCAGCAGCCTAGACAGGGATCGGGAGACCCAGTACTTC	CASSLDRDRETQYF
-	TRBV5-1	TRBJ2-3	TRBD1	TGCGCCAGCAGCTCCGGACAGGGATTAAGGGATACGCAGTATTTT	CASSSGQGLRDTQYF
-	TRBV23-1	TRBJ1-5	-	TGCGCCAGCAGTCTAGGCCGGGGCAATCAGCCCCAGCATTTT	CASSLGRGNQPQHF
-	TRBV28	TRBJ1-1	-	TGTGCCAGCAGGGGGAGGGGGAACACTGAAGCTTTCTTT	CASRGRGNTEAFF
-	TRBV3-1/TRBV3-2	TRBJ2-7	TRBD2	TGTGCCAGCACCCTCGCAAGCGGGGCCTACGAGCAGTACTTC	CASTLASGAYEQYF
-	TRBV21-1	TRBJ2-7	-	TGTGCCAGCAGCAAGTCATTTCACGATGCCGAGACTAGCGGGAGAGCGTCAACCTACGAGCAGTACTTC	CASSKSFHDAETSGRASTYEQYF
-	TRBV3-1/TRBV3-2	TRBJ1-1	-	TGTGCCAGCAGCCAAGAATTGAGGAACACTGAAGCTTTCTTT	CASSQELRNTEAFF
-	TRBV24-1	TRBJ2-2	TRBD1	TGTGCCACCAGTGATCAGGATCGACAGGGGGGGAACACCGGGGAGCTGTTTTTT	CATSDQDRQGGNTGELFF
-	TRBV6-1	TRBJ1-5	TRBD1	TGTGCCAGCAGTGAACAGGGGGGCTTGGGTAATCAGCCCCAGCATTTT	CASSEQGGLGNQPQHF
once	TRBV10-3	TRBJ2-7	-	TGTGCCATCAGTGAGCGCTGGGGGGGCCAGAACTACGAGCAGTACTTC	CAISERWGGQNYEQYF
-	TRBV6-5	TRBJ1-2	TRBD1	TGTGCCAGCAGTTACTCGGGGTGGCAGGGGGCAGAGGGCTACACCTTC	CASSYSGWQGAEGYTF
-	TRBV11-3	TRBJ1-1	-	TGTGCCAGCAGCCCGGCGGTGGGTTACACTGAAGCTTTCTTT	CASSPAVGYTEAFF
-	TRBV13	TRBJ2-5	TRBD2	TGTGCCAGCAGCTTAGCGGCGGGAGGGGACCAAGAGACCCAGTACTTC	CASSLAAGGDQETQYF
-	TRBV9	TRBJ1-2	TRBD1	TGTGCCAGCAGCGTAGGACAGGGGCGCGGATATGGCTACACCTTC	CASSVGQGRGYGYTF
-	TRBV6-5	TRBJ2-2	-	TGTGCCAGCAGTCTGACAGGCGGGAACACCGGGGAGCTGTTTTTT	CASSLTGGNTGELFF
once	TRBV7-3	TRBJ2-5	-	TGTGCCAGCAGTCCCGAGTACCAAGAGACCCAGTACTTC	CASSPEYQETQYF
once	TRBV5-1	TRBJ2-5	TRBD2	TGCGCCAGCAGCTTGGCCCCTAGCGGGAGGCCCTACTTC	CASSLAPSGRPYF
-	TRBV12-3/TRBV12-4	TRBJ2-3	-	TGTGCCAGCAGGCAGGGGGGATATACGCAGTATTTT	CASRQGGYTQYF
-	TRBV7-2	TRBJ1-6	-	TGTGCCAGCAGCCCGAGACAGAGCTCCTATAATTCACCCCTCCACTTT	CASSPRQSSYNSPLHF
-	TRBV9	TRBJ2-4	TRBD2	TGTGCCAGCAGCGTAGAACTAGCGGGACCTATTCAGTACTTC	CASSVELAGPIQYF
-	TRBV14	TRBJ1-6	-	TGTGCCAGCAGCCAAGACAGGGGCTGGTCACCCCTCCACTTT	CASSQDRGWSPLHF
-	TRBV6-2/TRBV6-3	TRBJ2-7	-	TGTGCCAGCAGTTTAGCAGGGGCTAGCTACGAGCAGTACTTC	CASSLAGASYEQYF